What follows describes a single T cell receptor beta chain. Profiling relied on immunoSEQ multiplex PCR, and the TCRdb table lists in-frame clones only, not all of them. The top ten hold 0.7% of the sample, which has approximately 440,000 clones, roughly 90% seen once. The source of the sample is a study of blood T cell repertoires in COVID-19. Germline V gives CDR1 MGHRA, CDR2 YSYEKL. The CDR3 runs to 16 residues. V lost 8 bases, J lost 2 bases, and 19 bases lay in between. V and J are TRBV4-1 and TRBJ1-3; a possible D gene is TRBD1 (6 bases). The TCR sequence derives from a woman aged 18-35 years who had recovered from COVID-19. Sequenced material: PBMCs or T cells enriched from blood (not recorded which). In nucleotides, the CDR3 is TGCGCCAGCCGAAGAGAACGGGGGGCGCCTGGAAACACCATATATTTT. Its translation: CASRRERGAPGNTIYF.